This T cell receptor beta chain was retrieved from a study of a mutant IDH1 vaccine in newly diagnosed glioma. Remarks on this clone: Its antigen is unknown.

Documented time point: week 23, last vaccination. It was 300 ug of mutant IDH1 20-mer peptide that made up each vaccine dose, given with topical imiquimod. Sequenced by immunoSEQ multiplex PCR; TCRdb stores in-frame clones only, minus some. In the table there are tens of thousands of clones, around 80% of which are singletons. Trimming took 4 bases from V and 3 from J, leaving 9 bases between them. This CDR3 comprises 13 residues. The V gene's germline CDR1 is WSHSY and CDR2 SAAADI. The sequence derives from a man between 40 and 49 years old with glioma. The chain employs TRBV10-2 and TRBJ1-2; D not resolved. Sequenced material: PBMCs, taken from a glioma patient whose treatment included an IDH1 peptide vaccine. For the CDR3, the DNA is TGCGCCAGCAGTGCCGACCGTTACTATGGCTACACCTTC. This gives the protein CASSADRYYGYTF.